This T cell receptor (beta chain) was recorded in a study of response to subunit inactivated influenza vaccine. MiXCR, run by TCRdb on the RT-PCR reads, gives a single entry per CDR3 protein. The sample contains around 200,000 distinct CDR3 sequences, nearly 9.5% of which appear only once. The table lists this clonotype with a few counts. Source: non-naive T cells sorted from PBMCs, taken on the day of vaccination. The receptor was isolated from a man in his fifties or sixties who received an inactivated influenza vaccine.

DNA of the CDR3: TGTGCCAGCAGACCTACTAGAGGGGGCGCAGATACGCAGTATTTT. It translates to CASRPTRGGADTQYF. This sequence joins TRBV3-1 and TRBJ2-3; 7 bases are a match to TRBD1. The germline V gene has CDR1 LGHDT and CDR2 YNNKEL (reference sequence). The CDR3 contains 15 residues. The J segment lost 4 bases and the V segment lost 6 bases, leaving 10 bases of the junction unmatched.